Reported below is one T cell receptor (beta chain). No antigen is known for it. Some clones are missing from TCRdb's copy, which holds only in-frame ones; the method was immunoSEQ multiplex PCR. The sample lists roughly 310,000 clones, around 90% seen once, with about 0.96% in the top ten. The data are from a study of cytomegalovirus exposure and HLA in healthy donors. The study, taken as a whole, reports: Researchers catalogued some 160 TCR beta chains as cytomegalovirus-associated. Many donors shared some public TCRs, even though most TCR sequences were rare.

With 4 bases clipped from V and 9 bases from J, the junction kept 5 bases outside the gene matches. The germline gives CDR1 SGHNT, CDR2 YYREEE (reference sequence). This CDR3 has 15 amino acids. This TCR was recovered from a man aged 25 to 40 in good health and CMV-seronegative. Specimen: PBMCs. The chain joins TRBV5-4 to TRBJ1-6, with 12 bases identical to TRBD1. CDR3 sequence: CASSRDRGLASPLHF. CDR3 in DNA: TGTGCCAGCAGCAGGGACAGGGGGCTGGCTTCACCCCTCCACTTT.